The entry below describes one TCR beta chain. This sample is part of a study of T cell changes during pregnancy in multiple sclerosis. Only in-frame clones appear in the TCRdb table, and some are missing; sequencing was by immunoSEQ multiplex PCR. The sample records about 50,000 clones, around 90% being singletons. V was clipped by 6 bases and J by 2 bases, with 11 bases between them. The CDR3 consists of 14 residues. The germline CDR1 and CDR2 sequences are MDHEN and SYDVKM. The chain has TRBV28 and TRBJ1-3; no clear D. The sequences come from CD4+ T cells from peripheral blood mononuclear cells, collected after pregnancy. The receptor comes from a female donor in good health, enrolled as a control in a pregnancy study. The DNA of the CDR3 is TGTGCCAGCAGGGCAGTATTCACTGGAAACACCATATATTTT. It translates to CASRAVFTGNTIYF.